This T cell receptor (beta chain) was sequenced in a study of cytomegalovirus exposure and HLA in healthy donors. Study context: Genotyping showed 70% to 90% of 350 to 400 donors falling in the Caucasian-associated ancestry cluster.

This PCR relied on a set of 60 Vbeta primers and 13 Jbeta primers. The protocol was immunoSEQ multiplex PCR, while the TCRdb copy is restricted to in-frame clones and leaves out a portion. The profile covers about 140,000 clones, with around 79% appearing a single time and approximately 0.97% taken by the ten largest. The length of the CDR3 is 15 residues. V lost 4 bases to trimming and J lost 5 bases; unmatched junction nucleotides: 5. The V gene's germline CDR1 is SGHRS and CDR2 YFSETQ. This receptor was identified in a man aged 18 to 30 in good health and CMV-seronegative. The source material was PBMCs. The chain employs TRBV5-1 and TRBJ2-1; 11 positions match TRBD2. DNA for the CDR3: TGCGCCAGCAGCCCCGGGACTAGCGGACACAATGAGCAGTTCTTC. It yields the protein CASSPGTSGHNEQFF.